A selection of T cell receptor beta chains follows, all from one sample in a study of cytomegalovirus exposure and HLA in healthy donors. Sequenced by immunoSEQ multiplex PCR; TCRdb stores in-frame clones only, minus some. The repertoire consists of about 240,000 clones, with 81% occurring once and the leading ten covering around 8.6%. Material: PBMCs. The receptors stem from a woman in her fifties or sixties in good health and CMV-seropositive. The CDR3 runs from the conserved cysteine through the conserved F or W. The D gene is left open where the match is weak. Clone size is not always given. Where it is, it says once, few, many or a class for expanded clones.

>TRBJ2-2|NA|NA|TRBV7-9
CASSLGPRRSTGELFF
TGTGCCAGCAGCTTAGGCCCCCGTAGGAGCACCGGGGAGCTGTTTTTT
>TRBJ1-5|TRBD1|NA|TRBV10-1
CASSTGDQPQHF
TGCGCCAGCAGCACAGGGGATCAGCCCCAGCATTTT
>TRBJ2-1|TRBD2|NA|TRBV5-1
CASSLGLAGISYNEQFF
TGCGCCAGCAGCCTCGGACTAGCGGGGATTTCCTACAATGAGCAGTTCTTC
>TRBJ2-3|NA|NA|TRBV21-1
CPPMGTVRGTDTQYF
TGTCCTCCAATGGGGACTGTAAGAGGCACAGATACGCAGTATTTT
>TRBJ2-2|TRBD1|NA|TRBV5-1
CASRGTGHGELFF
TGCGCCAGCAGAGGGACAGGGCACGGGGAGCTGTTTTTT
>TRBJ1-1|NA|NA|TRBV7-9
CSSSLAGRGNNPAFF
TGTTCCAGCAGCTTAGCGGGAAGGGGAAACAACCCGGCTTTCTTT
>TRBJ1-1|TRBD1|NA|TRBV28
CASSLQGGAEAFF
TGTGCCAGCAGTCTCCAGGGGGGAGCTGAAGCTTTCTTT
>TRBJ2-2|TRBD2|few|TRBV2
CASARASGNTGELFF
TGTGCCAGCGCCCGGGCTAGCGGGAACACCGGGGAGCTGTTTTTT
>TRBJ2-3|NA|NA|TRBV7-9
CASSTLGDTQYF
TGTGCCAGCAGCACTCTAGGAGATACGCAGTATTTT
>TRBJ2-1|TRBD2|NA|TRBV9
CASSLGTSGRNEQFF
TGTGCCAGCAGCCTCGGGACTAGCGGGAGAAATGAGCAGTTCTTC
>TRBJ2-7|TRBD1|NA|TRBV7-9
CSSSSPGQVYEQYF
TGTTCCAGCAGCTCACCGGGACAGGTCTACGAGCAGTACTTC
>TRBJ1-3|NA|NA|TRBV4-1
CASSQQGGGNTIYF
TGCGCCAGCAGCCAACAGGGAGGGGGAAACACCATATATTTT
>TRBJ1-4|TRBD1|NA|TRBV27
CASRHRGINEKLFF
TGTGCCAGCAGACACAGGGGGATTAATGAAAAACTGTTTTTT
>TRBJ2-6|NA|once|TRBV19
CASSIGVKSGANVLTF
TGTGCCAGTAGTATAGGAGTGAAATCTGGGGCCAACGTCCTGACTTTC
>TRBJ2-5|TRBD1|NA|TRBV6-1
CASSEGFRGPIQETQYF
TGTGCCAGCAGTGAAGGGTTCAGGGGGCCGATCCAAGAGACCCAGTACTTC
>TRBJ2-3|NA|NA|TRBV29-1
CSVVFPLLTDTQYF
TGCAGCGTTGTTTTCCCACTTCTAACAGATACGCAGTATTTT
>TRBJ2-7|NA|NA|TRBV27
CASSLYRGKPVEQYF
TGTGCCAGCAGTTTATACCGGGGGAAGCCTGTCGAGCAGTACTTC
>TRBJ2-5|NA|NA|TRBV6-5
CASSYHRTDREETQYF
TGTGCCAGCAGTTACCATAGGACAGATCGGGAAGAGACCCAGTACTTC
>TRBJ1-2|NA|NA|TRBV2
CASRAGRYDYGYTF
TGTGCCAGCAGGGCCGGCAGGTACGACTATGGCTACACCTTC
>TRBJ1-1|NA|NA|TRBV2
CASSDRRDTEAFF
TGTGCCAGCAGTGACAGGAGGGACACTGAAGCTTTCTTT